This TCR beta chain was sequenced for a study of cytotoxic CD8 clonotypes in ibrutinib-treated CLL. Background on the study: Included were about a dozen relapsed/refractory and about 14 treatment-naive patients, of whom 17 to 18 were IGHV unmutated.

The CDR3 spans 16 residues. V shed 2 bases and J shed 1 base, with 14 bases lying between them. CDR1 and CDR2 from the germline V gene are GTSNPN and SVGIG (reference sequence). The table lists this clone with a few counts. Libraries were prepared by immunoSEQ multiplex PCR; TCRdb keeps only in-frame clonotypes and omits some of them. The sample has around 160,000 clones, 70% to 90% seen once. This receptor was identified in a human donor with chronic lymphocytic leukemia. The chain combines TRBV30 with TRBJ2-2, with D tentatively TRBD1 or TRBD2 (5 bases each). The sample here was PBMCs, taken at disease progression, from a patient treated with ibrutinib. The CDR3 loop reads CAWSRVRGRNTGELFF. In nucleotides, the CDR3 is TGTGCCTGGAGTCGAGTTCGGGGACGGAACACCGGGGAGCTGTTTTTT. The whole variable domain, remainder taken from reference TRBV30 and TRBJ2-2, is SQTIHQWPATLVQPVGSPLSLECTVEGTSNPNLYWYRQAAGRGLQLLFYSVGIGQISSEVPQNLSASRPQDRQFILSSKKLLLSDSGFYLCAWSRVRGRNTGELFFGEGSRLTVL.